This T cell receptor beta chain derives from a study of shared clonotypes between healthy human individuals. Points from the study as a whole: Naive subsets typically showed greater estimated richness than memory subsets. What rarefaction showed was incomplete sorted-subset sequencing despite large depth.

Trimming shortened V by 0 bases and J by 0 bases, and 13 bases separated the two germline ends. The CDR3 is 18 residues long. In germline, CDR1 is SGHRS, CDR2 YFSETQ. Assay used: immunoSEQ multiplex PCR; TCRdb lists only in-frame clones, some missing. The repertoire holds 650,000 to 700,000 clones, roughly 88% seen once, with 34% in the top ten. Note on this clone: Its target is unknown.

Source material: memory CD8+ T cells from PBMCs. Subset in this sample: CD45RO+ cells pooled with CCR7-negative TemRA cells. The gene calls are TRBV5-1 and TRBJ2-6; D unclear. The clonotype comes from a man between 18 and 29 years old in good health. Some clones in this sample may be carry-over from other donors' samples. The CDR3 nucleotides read TGCGCCAGCAGCTTGGTCGTGGCCGGATCCTCTGGGGCCAACGTCCTGACTTTC. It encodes CASSLVVAGSSGANVLTF.